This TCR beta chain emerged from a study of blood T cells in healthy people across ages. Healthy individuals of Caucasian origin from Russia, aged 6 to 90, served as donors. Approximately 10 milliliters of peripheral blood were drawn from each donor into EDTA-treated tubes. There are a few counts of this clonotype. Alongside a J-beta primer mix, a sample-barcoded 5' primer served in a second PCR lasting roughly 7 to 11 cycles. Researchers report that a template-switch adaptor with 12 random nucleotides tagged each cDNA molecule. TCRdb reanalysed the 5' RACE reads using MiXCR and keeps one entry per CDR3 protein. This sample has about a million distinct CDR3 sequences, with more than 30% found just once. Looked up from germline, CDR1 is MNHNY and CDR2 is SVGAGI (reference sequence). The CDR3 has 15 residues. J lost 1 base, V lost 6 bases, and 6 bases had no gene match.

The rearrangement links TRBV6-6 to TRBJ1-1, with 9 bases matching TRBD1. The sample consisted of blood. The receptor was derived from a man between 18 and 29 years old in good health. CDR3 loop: CASRPTGGKNTEAFF. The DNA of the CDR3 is TGTGCCAGCAGGCCGACAGGGGGGAAGAACACTGAAGCTTTCTTT.